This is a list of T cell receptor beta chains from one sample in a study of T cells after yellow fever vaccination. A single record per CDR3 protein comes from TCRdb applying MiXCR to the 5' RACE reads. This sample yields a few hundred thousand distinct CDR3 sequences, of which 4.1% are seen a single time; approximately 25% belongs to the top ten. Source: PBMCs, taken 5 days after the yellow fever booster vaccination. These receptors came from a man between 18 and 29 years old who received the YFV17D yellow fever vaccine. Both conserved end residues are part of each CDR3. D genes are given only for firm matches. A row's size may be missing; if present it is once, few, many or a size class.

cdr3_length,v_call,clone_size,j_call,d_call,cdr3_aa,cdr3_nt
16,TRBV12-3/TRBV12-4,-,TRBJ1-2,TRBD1,CASNLDRGAFLYGYTF,TGTGCCAGCAACCTGGACAGGGGCGCTTTTTTATATGGCTACACCTTC
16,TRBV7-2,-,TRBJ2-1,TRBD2,CASSLYFGLADNEQFF,TGTGCCAGCAGCCTCTACTTCGGACTAGCGGACAATGAGCAGTTCTTC
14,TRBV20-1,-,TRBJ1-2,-,CSASPGHNNYGYTF,TGCAGTGCTAGCCCGGGACACAACAACTATGGCTACACCTTC
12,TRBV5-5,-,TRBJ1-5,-,CASSFYGQPQHF,TGTGCCAGCAGCTTTTACGGCCAGCCCCAGCATTTT
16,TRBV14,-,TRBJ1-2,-,CASSQERQGKSYGYTF,TGTGCCAGCAGCCAAGAGAGGCAGGGGAAGTCCTATGGCTACACCTTC
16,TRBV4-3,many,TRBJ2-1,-,CASSQDRGSSYNEQFF,TGCGCCAGCAGCCAAGACAGGGGAAGCTCCTACAATGAGCAGTTCTTC
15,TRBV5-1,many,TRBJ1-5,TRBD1,CASSATGVGNQPQHF,TGCGCCAGCAGCGCTACAGGGGTGGGGAATCAGCCCCAGCATTTT
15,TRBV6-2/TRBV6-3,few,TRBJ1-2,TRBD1,CASSNYRGEDYGYTF,TGTGCCAGCAGTAACTACAGGGGCGAGGACTATGGCTACACCTTC
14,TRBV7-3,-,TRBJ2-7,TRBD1,CASSFGTGGYEQYF,TGTGCCAGCAGCTTCGGGACAGGCGGCTACGAGCAGTACTTC
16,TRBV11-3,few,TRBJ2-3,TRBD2,CASSSGLAGEIDTQYF,TGTGCCAGCAGCTCCGGACTAGCGGGGGAGATAGATACGCAGTATTTT
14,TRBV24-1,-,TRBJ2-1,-,CATSDPGSVNEQFF,TGTGCCACCAGTGACCCCGGGAGTGTCAATGAGCAGTTCTTC
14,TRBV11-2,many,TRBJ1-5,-,CASSLVSGNQPQHF,TGTGCCAGCAGCTTAGTCTCTGGCAATCAGCCCCAGCATTTT
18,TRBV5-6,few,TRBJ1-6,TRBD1,CASSHRQGAVSYNSPLHF,TGTGCCAGCAGCCATCGACAGGGGGCTGTATCCTATAATTCACCCCTCCACTTT
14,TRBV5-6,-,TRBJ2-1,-,CASSLAGWGNEQFF,TGTGCCAGCAGCTTGGCGGGTTGGGGCAATGAGCAGTTCTTC
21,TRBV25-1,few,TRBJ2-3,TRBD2,CASSESPRGLAGGLTTDTQYF,TGTGCCAGCAGTGAATCCCCTCGGGGACTAGCGGGGGGCCTTACCACAGATACGCAGTATTTT